Following are 10 T cell receptor beta chains from one sample sequenced in a study of T cell responses to AZD1222 COVID-19 vaccine. The repertoire was sequenced with immunoSEQ multiplex PCR; TCRdb's copy has only in-frame clones and lacks some. The sample holds 90,000 to 150,000 clones, roughly 90% seen once. Sequencing was performed on peripheral blood, taken 28 days after the second AZD1222 dose. Receptor source: an adult who received the AZD1222 COVID-19 vaccine.

The chain combines TRBV2 with TRBJ2-7, with 11 bases lining up with TRBD1. Germline CDR1 SNHLY, CDR2 FYNNEI. Losses at the gene ends were 4 bases for V and 2 bases for J; bases not matched to a gene: 10. The CDR3 is made up of 17 amino acids. Here the CDR3 DNA reads TGTGCCAGCAGTGGGCGGACAGGGGGCAAAGGCACCTACGAGCAGTACTTC. It yields the protein CASSGRTGGKGTYEQYF.

The rearrangement uses TRBV7-6 and TRBJ2-1, with D tentatively TRBD2 (6 bases). Germline CDR1 SGHVS, CDR2 FNYEAQ. Trimming took 1 base from V and 4 from J, leaving 14 bases between them. The CDR3 is 16 amino acids. CDR3 sequence reads: CASSLGVPGEYNEQFF. CDR3 coding DNA: TGTGCCAGCAGCTTAGGCGTCCCGGGAGAGTACAATGAGCAGTTCTTC.

This chain connects TRBV10-3 to TRBJ1-1; D call uncertain. Germline assignment: CDR1 ENHRY and CDR2 SYGVKD. The length of the CDR3 is 14 residues. The V and J ends lost 3 bases and 4 bases respectively, with 12 bases between them. CDR3 sequence (DNA): TGTGCCATCAGTGATGGCGCTAGGGCCACTGAAGCTTTCTTT. Its protein product is CAISDGARATEAFF.

The chain recombines TRBV27 with TRBJ1-4; 7 positions match TRBD1. Germline lookup yields CDR1 MNHEY and CDR2 SMNVEV (reference sequence). Losses at the gene ends were 7 bases for V and 5 bases for J; bases not matched to a gene: 7. The CDR3 is made up of 14 amino acids. The CDR3 protein is CASKLRQGNEKLFF. CDR3 coding DNA: TGTGCCAGCAAACTCCGACAGGGCAATGAAAAACTGTTTTTT.

This sequence joins TRBV5-1 and TRBJ1-2; D gene unclear. The germline V and J ends were trimmed by 0 bases and 4 bases, with 13 bases remaining between them. This CDR3 has 15 residues. Per the germline V gene, CDR1 is SGHRS and CDR2 is YFSETQ. In nucleotides, the CDR3 is TGCGCCAGCAGCTTGGATCACAGCTTTATCTATGGCTACACCTTC. Translating it yields CASSLDHSFIYGYTF.

In this sample, this clone turned up once. This sequence joins TRBV18 and TRBJ1-1, with TRBD1 as a possible D gene (6 bases). Germline V gene lookup returns CDR1 KGHSH and CDR2 LQKENI. This CDR3 contains 15 residues. V lost 3 bases to trimming and J lost 0 bases, with 11 bases between them. This chain's CDR3 is CASSPDREMNTEAFF. The CDR3 DNA follows: TGTGCCAGCTCACCGGACAGAGAAATGAACACTGAAGCTTTCTTT.

The rearrangement joins TRBV7-9 to TRBJ2-4; 7 positions agree with TRBD1. The CDR3 is 17 amino acids. Germline-derived CDR1 and CDR2 are SEHNR and FQNEAQ (reference sequence). Losses at the gene ends were 4 bases for V and 3 bases for J; bases not matched to a gene: 12. For the CDR3, the DNA is TGTGCCAGCAGCTCCTCCCGGACAGGAATAGACAAAAACATTCAGTACTTC. Translated: CASSSSRTGIDKNIQYF.

This chain connects TRBV7-9 to TRBJ2-6; 9 positions agree with TRBD1. V dropped 6 bases and J dropped 0; count of bases not matched to a gene: 6. CDR3 length: 17 residues. Germline loops: CDR1 SEHNR, CDR2 FQNEAQ (reference sequence). CDR3 nucleotides: TGTGCCAGCAGTCCACAGGGGGCCCGCTCTGGGGCCAACGTCCTGACTTTC. Translation: CASSPQGARSGANVLTF.

This clone was detected only once. The CDR3 is CASSYIPGQGNTEAFF. The CDR3 DNA reads as TGTGCCAGCAGTTACATTCCGGGACAGGGGAACACTGAAGCTTTCTTT. The rearrangement links TRBV6-5 to TRBJ1-1; TRBD1 matches 9 bases. Germline CDR1 and CDR2: MNHEY and SVGAGI. The CDR3 consists of 16 residues. With V trimmed by 2 bases and J by 1 base, 5 bases remained unmatched.

The V and J genes are TRBV14 and TRBJ2-5; unclear D gene. Germline-derived CDR1 and CDR2 are SGHDN and FVKESK. The V end was cut by 0 bases, the J end by 5 bases, with 7 bases between. This CDR3 has 13 amino acids. The CDR3 loop reads CASSQDVWETQYF. CDR3 bases: TGTGCCAGCAGCCAAGATGTTTGGGAGACCCAGTACTTC.